What follows are 5 T cell receptor beta chains derived from one specimen sequenced in a study of blood T cell repertoires in COVID-19. The protocol was immunoSEQ multiplex PCR, while the TCRdb copy is restricted to in-frame clones and leaves out a portion. Counted here are 400,000 to 450,000 clones, 88% occurring once; the ten biggest clones make up around an eighth. Sequencing input: peripheral blood. The receptors stem from a woman aged 45-59 years with COVID-19, enrolled during active disease.

This clone was observed a few times. The chain combines TRBV19 with TRBJ2-7, with 9 bases that match TRBD1. The trim removed 6 bases at V and 2 bases at J, leaving 8 bases unmatched. The CDR3 has 15 residues. Germline V gives CDR1 LNHDA, CDR2 SQIVND (reference sequence). CDR3 nucleotide sequence: TGTGCCAGTAGACCCAAGAGGGACAGGGCCTACGAGCAGTACTTC. Translating gives CASRPKRDRAYEQYF.

V is TRBV12-3 or TRBV12-4 and J is TRBJ1-2, with unresolved D. V was pared by 1 base and J by 10 bases, with 7 bases between. This CDR3 region has 11 residues. CDR3 residues: CASSLEGAYTF. Written as DNA, the CDR3 is TGTGCCAGCAGTTTAGAGGGAGCCTACACCTTC.

V is TRBV15 and J is TRBJ1-4; the match to TRBD1 covers 9 bases. In germline, CDR1 is LNHNV, CDR2 YYDKDF (reference sequence). The CDR3 covers 16 residues. The V gene end was trimmed by 1 base and the J gene end by 7 bases; junction bases not matched to a gene: 7. The CDR3: CATSRGPGTGSEKLFF. CDR3 bases: TGTGCCACCAGCAGAGGACCCGGGACAGGGAGTGAAAAACTGTTTTTT.

V is TRBV27 and J is TRBJ1-2; 7 nucleotides agree with TRBD1. Unmatched junction bases numbered 16, after V lost 5 bases and J lost 4 bases. The CDR3 consists of 17 residues. Germline V gives CDR1 MNHEY, CDR2 SMNVEV (reference sequence). CDR3 in amino acids: CASSPLLLRQGSYGYTF. The CDR3 DNA reads as TGTGCCAGCAGTCCTCTTCTACTTCGACAGGGCAGCTATGGCTACACCTTC.

The gene calls are TRBV11-2 and TRBJ1-1, with 9 bases matching TRBD1. CDR1 is SGHAT and CDR2 is FQNNGV in the germline V gene. The CDR3 extends over 15 amino acids. After removal of 1 base from V and 6 bases from J, the junction contained 6 bases not matched to a gene. CDR3 coding DNA: TGTGCCAGCAGCTTAGGGGGACAGGGAGTACCTGAAGCTTTCTTT. Translated: CASSLGGQGVPEAFF.